The present entry profiles one T cell receptor beta chain with its context. Its antigen is currently unknown. The sample comes from a study of T-cell memory formation after mild COVID-19. Study results and limitations: Pre-infection memory harbored some responding clones, suggesting cross-reactive memory joined. Whether second-wave clones peaking at day 37 were SARS-CoV-2 specific went unconfirmed.

The CDR3 is 15 residues long. V lost 0 bases and J lost 4; bases outside the gene matches: 2. Germline CDR1 is SGHKS and CDR2 is YYEKEE (reference sequence). cDNA libraries for TCR alpha and TCR beta, carrying sample barcodes and UMIs, came from 5'RACE with constant-segment primers. TCRdb itself ran the 5' RACE reads through MiXCR, one entry per CDR3 protein. Here the sample spans 450,000 to 650,000 distinct CDR3 sequences, about a fifth being singletons. This clonotype originated in an adult woman who had mild COVID-19 (a few samples of this study predate the infection). Cell type and time point are not known. This chain links TRBV5-5 with TRBJ2-5, with TRBD2 matching 11 bases. The sample comprised PBMCs or a T cell subset sorted from them (not recorded which). Here the CDR3 DNA reads TGTGCCAGCAGCTTGGAGGGGACTAGCGGAGAGACCCAGTACTTC. Its translation is CASSLEGTSGETQYF. Complete variable domain (other parts from reference TRBV5-5 and TRBJ2-5): DAGVTQSPTHLIKTRGQQVTLRCSPISGHKSVSWYQQVLGQGPQFIFQYYEKEERGRGNFPDRFSARQFPNYSSELNVNALLLGDSALYLCASSLEGTSGETQYFGPGTRLLVL.